The clone carrying this TCR beta chain was counted only a few times. What it binds is not known. This sample is drawn from a study of T cells after yellow fever vaccination. Study-wide results and limits: Bulk-population clonotypes that are abundant could appear as contaminants in FACS-sorted repertoires. A weaker but faster secondary response was observed, peaking on day 5 versus 15. Primary-vaccination clones mostly resurfaced post-booster (around 96% CD4, about 87% CD8).

The study made its TCR cDNA through 5'RACE template switching. That step introduced a universal primer site along with UMIs. TCRdb redid the calling of the 5' RACE reads with MiXCR, one entry per CDR3 protein. The sample holds 300,000 or so distinct CDR3 sequences, 6.5% to 8.5% seen once. The sequence derives from a man aged 18 to 30 who received the YFV17D yellow fever vaccine. The specimen comprised PBMCs, sampled around 45 days after the first yellow fever vaccination.

This CDR3 is CAHPLWSNNEQFF. CDR3 nucleotides: TGCGCCCACCCTTTGTGGTCTAACAATGAGCAGTTCTTC. The chain carries TRBV23-1 and TRBJ2-1, with no clear D. TRBV23-1 is an ORF, with its function uncertain. The V and J ends lost 11 bases and 5 bases respectively, with 16 bases between them. The CDR3 spans 13 residues.